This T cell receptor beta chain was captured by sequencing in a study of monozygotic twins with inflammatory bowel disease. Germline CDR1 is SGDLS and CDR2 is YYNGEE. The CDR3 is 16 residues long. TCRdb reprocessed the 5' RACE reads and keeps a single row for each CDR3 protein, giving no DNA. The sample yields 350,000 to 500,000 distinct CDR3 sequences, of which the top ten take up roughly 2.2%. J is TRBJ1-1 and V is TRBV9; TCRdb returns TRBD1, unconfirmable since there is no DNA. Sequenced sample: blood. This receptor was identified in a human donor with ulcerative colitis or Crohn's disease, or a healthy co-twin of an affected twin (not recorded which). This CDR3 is CASSVVGTGQNTEAFF.